These 23 T cell receptor beta chains were sequenced from one sample in a study of T cells in women clearing cervical HPV infection. TCRdb keeps only in-frame clones here, not all; method: immunoSEQ multiplex PCR. The sample yields roughly 38,000 clones, of which the top ten take up 6.4%. The sequenced sample was blood buffy coat. The receptors here all came from a woman aged 18-70 years with a cervical HPV16 infection that either progressed to CIN3+ or cleared (not recorded which).

A word on this clone: The read terminates 3 residues ahead of where the CDR3 ends, so the germline J gene completes it. The rearrangement uses TRBV4-1 and TRBJ2-3, with D possibly being TRBD2 (6 bases). Germline CDR1 MGHRA, CDR2 YSYEKL. The V end was cut by 1 base, the J end by 4 bases, with 15 bases between. The CDR3 runs 16 residues. The CDR3 is CASSQVGYGGADTQYF. The sequenced part of the CDR3 DNA is TGCGCCAGCAGCCAAGTCGGTTACGGAGGGGCAGATACG.

Concerning this clone itself: The CDR3 is cut off 3 residues early in the read; its end comes from the germline J gene. The rearrangement uses TRBV7-8 and TRBJ1-5, with D possibly TRBD1 on 5 matching bases. This CDR3 has 17 residues. Germline loops: CDR1 SGHVS, CDR2 FQNEAQ. V lost 0 bases and J lost 0, with 12 bases in between. CDR3 bases read: TGTGCCAGCAGCTTAGCGGTCGGGGGTCATAGCAATCAGCCC. This encodes CASSLAVGGHSNQP. The whole CDR3 sequence reads CASSLAVGGHSNQPQHF.

As to this clone: The CDR3 end is not reached by the read, which stops 3 residues before it; the germline J gene fills it in. V is TRBV3-1 (or the pseudogene TRBV3-2) and J is TRBJ2-7; 7 bases match TRBD2. Germline loops: CDR1 LGHDT, CDR2 YNNKEL (reference sequence). The V segment lost 1 base and the J segment 4 bases; nucleotides outside the gene matches: 4. The CDR3 is 14 amino acids. CDR3 bases read: TGTGCCAGCAGCCAAGTCAGACTAGCTTACGAG. This encodes CASSQVRLAYE. The whole CDR3 sequence is CASSQVRLAYEQYF.

Worth noting for this clone: The read is 3 residues too short to cover the CDR3 end, so that end is filled in from the germline J gene. Other nucleotide sequences from this sample produce the same CDR3. The genes are TRBV30 and TRBJ2-7; 7 nucleotides align to TRBD1. Germline values: CDR1 GTSNPN, CDR2 SVGIG (reference sequence). The CDR3 is 14 amino acids. Germline trimming cut 5 bases from V and 2 bases from J; bases unmatched to any gene: 9. The CDR3 bases that were read are TGTGCCTGGTCTCCCGGGACAGCAACCTACGAG. Protein product: CAWSPGTATYE. The entire CDR3 protein is CAWSPGTATYEQYF.

CDR3 region: CASSAGTVVNTEAFF. The sequenced CDR3 bases are TGCGCCAGCAGCGCTGGGACAGTAGTGAACACTGAA. The V and J genes are TRBV5-1 and TRBJ1-1, with 7 bases identical to TRBD1. The CDR3 end is not reached by the read, which stops 3 residues before it; the germline J gene fills it in. Trimming removed 4 bases from V and 0 bases from J; junction bases left unmatched: 6. Per the germline V gene, CDR1 is SGHRS and CDR2 is YFSETQ. The CDR3 consists of 15 residues. Supplemented by reference TRBV5-1 and TRBJ1-1, the full variable domain reads KAGVTQTPRYLIKTRGQQVTLSCSPISGHRSVSWYQQTPGQGLQFLFEYFSETQRNKGNFPGRFSGRQFSNSRSEMNVSTLELGDSALYLCASSAGTVVNTEAFFGQGTRLTVV.

A remark on this clone: Compared with germline, one end of the junction differs, possibly owing to a read error. Sequencing ends 3 residues short of the CDR3 end; the germline J gene provides the rest. The same CDR3 is also encoded by other DNA sequences in this sample. The chain employs TRBV2 and TRBJ1-3; no clear D. The germline V gene encodes CDR1 SNHLY and CDR2 FYNNEI. The CDR3 is 15 amino acids. The CDR3 here is CASSEAATDGNTIYF. The CDR3 bases that were read are TGTGCCAGCAGTGAAGCGGCAACAGATGGAAACACA.

About this clone itself: The junction differs from germline at one of its ends, possibly a read error. The CDR3 end falls 3 residues outside the read, so it is completed with the germline J gene. The chain has TRBV7-7 and TRBJ2-3; D gene unclear. The CDR3 has 13 residues. The germline gives CDR1 SSHAT, CDR2 FNYEAQ (reference sequence). The CDR3 region is CASSLSWSETQYF. The part of the CDR3 DNA that was read is TGTGCCAGCAGCTTAAGTTGGTCAGAGACG.

As regards this clone: The read ends 3 residues before the CDR3 terminus; that terminus is restored from the germline J gene. This chain links TRBV14 with TRBJ1-3, with 8 nucleotides matching TRBD1. Germline CDR1 reads SGHDN; CDR2 reads FVKESK. The CDR3 loop spans 14 amino acids. The V gene end was trimmed by 4 bases and the J gene end by 9 bases; junction bases not matched to a gene: 8. CDR3 sequence reads: CASSLGQGRVTIYF. CDR3 bases read: TGTGCCAGCAGCCTCGGACAGGGCCGGGTCACC. Looking up the rest from reference TRBV14 and TRBJ1-3 gives the full variable domain: EAGVTQFPSHSVIEKGQTVTLRCDPISGHDNLYWYRRVMGKEIKFLLHFVKESKQDESGMPNNRFLAERTGGTYSTLKVQPAELEDSGVYFCASSLGQGRVTIYFGEGSWLTVV.

Turning to this clone: The read is 3 residues too short to cover the CDR3 end, so that end is filled in from the germline J gene. The rearrangement links TRBV2 to TRBJ2-2, with D tentatively TRBD1 or TRBD2 (6 bases each). CDR1 is SNHLY and CDR2 is FYNNEI in the germline V gene. CDR3 length: 17 amino acids. CDR3 region: CASSIPQGGAYNSPLFF. The sequenced CDR3 bases are TGTGCCAGCAGTATCCCACAGGGAGGCGCCTATAATTCACCG.

As to this clone: The read stops 3 residues short of the end of the CDR3; the missing end is completed from the germline J gene. The chain couples TRBV7-9 to TRBJ1-2, with 9 bases fitting TRBD1. Per the germline V gene, CDR1 is SEHNR and CDR2 is FQNEAQ (reference sequence). The length of the CDR3 is 14 residues. The CDR3 is CASSSAGQGYDYTF. The CDR3 DNA, read in part, is TGTGCCAGCAGCTCGGCGGGACAGGGCTACGAC.

The CDR3: CASSLKKQVTDTQYF. The DNA read from the CDR3 is TGTGCCAGCAGCTTGAAGAAACAGGTCACAGATACG. This chain uses TRBV5-6 with TRBJ2-3; TRBD1 is a possible D gene (5 bases). The read ends 3 residues before the CDR3 terminus; that terminus is restored from the germline J gene. V lost 1 base and J lost 2, with 11 bases in between. Germline loops: CDR1 SGHDT, CDR2 YYEEEE. The CDR3 sequence is 15 residues long.

A word on this clone: The CDR3 end lies 3 residues beyond the end of the read and is filled in from the germline J gene. This chain links TRBV12-3 or TRBV12-4 with TRBJ2-1, with no clear D. The CDR3 runs 11 residues. Deletions cut 3 bases from V and 8 bases from J, with 5 bases between. Here the CDR3 reads CASSFLDEQFF. CDR3 DNA (partial): TGTGCCAGCAGTTTTCTCGATGAG.

About this clone itself: The read gets to within 3 residues of the CDR3 end, and the germline J gene fills in the rest. The chain combines TRBV5-1 with TRBJ2-2; D is possibly TRBD2 (6 bases). The CDR3 totals 15 residues. Germline assignment: CDR1 SGHRS and CDR2 YFSETQ. Deletions cut 4 bases from V and 4 bases from J, with 14 bases between. The DNA read from the CDR3 is TGCGCCAGCAGCCTTTTAGCGGTCGGCACCGGGGAG. It translates to CASSLLAVGTGE. The whole CDR3 is CASSLLAVGTGELFF.

As concerns this clone: With the read ending 3 residues before the CDR3 end, the germline J gene is used to fill in that end. The J gene is TRBJ2-3, the V gene TRBV5-1; 8 bases fit TRBD2. Germline-derived CDR1 and CDR2 are SGHRS and YFSETQ. This CDR3 comprises 14 residues. V gave up 5 bases and J gave up 0 bases; unmatched junction bases: 2. The sequenced CDR3 bases are TGCGCCAGCAGTGCGGGGGGCAGCACAGATACG. Translating it yields CASSAGGSTDT. The whole CDR3 protein is CASSAGGSTDTQYF.

Concerning this clone itself: Sequencing ends 3 residues short of the CDR3 end; the germline J gene provides the rest. The chain uses TRBV7-9 and TRBJ2-5, with TRBD2 as a possible D gene (7 bases). V was cut by 2 bases and J by 5 bases, with 15 bases left in between. The CDR3 sequence is 15 residues long. Germline V gene sequence: CDR1 SEHNR, CDR2 FQNEAQ (reference sequence). CDR3 DNA (partial): TGTGCCAGCAGCTTATCGGTGGGGGGGCTCGAGACC. It is translated as CASSLSVGGLET. The entire CDR3 protein is CASSLSVGGLETQYF.

Comments on this clone: The DNA ends 3 residues before the CDR3 does, and the rest of the CDR3 is filled in from the germline J gene. The V and J genes are TRBV14 and TRBJ1-5, with 7 bases lining up with TRBD1. V lost 4 bases to trimming and J lost 2 bases; unmatched junction nucleotides: 8. The V gene's germline CDR1 is SGHDN and CDR2 FVKESK. The CDR3 extends over 16 amino acids. CDR3 sequence: CASSPPGGVGNQPQHF. CDR3 DNA, as far as it was read: TGTGCCAGCAGCCCCCCAGGGGGTGTGGGCAATCAGCCC.

Remarks on this clone: The observed sequence ends 3 residues before the CDR3 terminus, with the missing tail filled in from the germline J gene. V and J are TRBV19 and TRBJ1-6, with no clear D. Germline CDR1 and CDR2: LNHDA and SQIVND (reference sequence). The CDR3 length is 16 residues. Trimming left V 11 bases short and J 6 bases short, with 23 bases between. The DNA read from the CDR3 is TGTGCCGTCTCATTCGGAATACAGATATGTAATTCACCC. Translation: CAVSFGIQICNSP. In full, the CDR3 reads CAVSFGIQICNSPLHF.

The sequenced CDR3 bases are TGTGCCAGTAGTATCTTAACAGCGAACACTGAA. Its protein is CASSILTANTE. The whole CDR3 region reads CASSILTANTEAFF. The gene calls are TRBV19 and TRBJ1-1; D uncertain. The read falls 3 residues short of the CDR3 end, and the missing part is taken from the germline J gene. The germline V gene encodes CDR1 LNHDA and CDR2 SQIVND (reference sequence). Trimming removed 3 bases at V and 1 base at J, with 9 bases between. This CDR3 spans 14 amino acids.

Worth noting for this clone: The CDR3 extends 3 residues past the end of the read, so its final part is completed from the germline J gene. The chain links TRBV11-1 to TRBJ2-5; TRBD1 aligns across 7 bases. The trim removed 5 bases at V and 1 base at J, leaving 4 bases unmatched. Per the germline V gene, CDR1 is SGHAT and CDR2 is FQDESV (reference sequence). This CDR3 spans 14 amino acids. Partial CDR3 DNA: TGTGCCAGCAGCACGCGGACAGGCCAAGAGACC. It encodes CASSTRTGQET. The full-length CDR3 reads as CASSTRTGQETQYF.

Notes on this clone: The CDR3 goes on 3 residues after the read ends, and that part is filled in from the germline J gene. The gene calls are TRBV12-3 or TRBV12-4 and TRBJ2-7, with TRBD1 identical over 8 bases. Losses at the gene ends were 5 bases for V and 4 bases for J; bases not matched to a gene: 13. There are 16 residues in the CDR3. The CDR3 sequence: CASSLQPGGKGYEQYF. The part of the CDR3 DNA that was read is TGTGCCAGCAGTCTCCAACCAGGGGGCAAAGGGTACGAG.

With regard to this clone: The read terminates 3 residues before the CDR3 end, so the remaining end is supplied by the germline J gene. This chain connects TRBV18 to TRBJ1-1; 7 bases match TRBD1. CDR3 length: 13 residues. Per germline, CDR1 KGHSH and CDR2 LQKENI. CDR3 protein: CASSLLPGQEAFF. The sequenced CDR3 bases are TGTGCCAGCTCCCTACTCCCGGGACAGGAA.

Points on this clone: The missing CDR3 end, 3 residues past where the read stops, is filled in from the germline J gene. The chain has TRBV2 and TRBJ2-5; D is unresolved. This CDR3 spans 14 amino acids. CDR1 and CDR2 from the germline V gene are SNHLY and FYNNEI. Trimming took off 6 bases at V and 0 bases at J, with 11 bases between the two ends. CDR3 DNA, as far as it was read: TGTGCCAGCAGGGCGACTGGTAACCAAGAGACC. It specifies CASRATGNQET. The CDR3 as a whole reads CASRATGNQETQYF. The full variable domain, rest sourced from reference TRBV2 and TRBJ2-5, is EPEVTQTPSHQVTQMGQEVILRCVPISNHLYFYWYRQILGQKVEFLVSFYNNEISEKSEIFDDQFSVERPDGSNFTLKIRSTKLEDSAMYFCASRATGNQETQYFGPGTRLLVL.

A word on this clone: The CDR3 end lies 3 residues beyond the end of the read and is filled in from the germline J gene. The rearrangement joins TRBV5-1 to TRBJ1-4; D not certain. This CDR3 is 13 amino acids long. The germline CDR1 and CDR2 sequences are SGHRS and YFSETQ. CDR3 amino acids: CASTYDSNSPLFF. Incomplete CDR3 DNA: TGCGCCAGCACTTACGATAGTAATTCACCA.